These 9 T cell receptor beta chains were all obtained from the same sample, sequenced in a study of cytomegalovirus exposure and HLA in healthy donors. PCR amplification relied on 60 Vbeta primers (plus 13 Jbeta primers). Generated by immunoSEQ multiplex PCR, the TCRdb table keeps only in-frame clones and is missing some. The sample records some 140,000 clones, 70% to 75% being singletons. The material sequenced was PBMCs. These receptors were obtained from a man aged 25-45 years in good health and CMV-seronegative.

The V gene is TRBV5-6, the J gene TRBJ2-3; tentatively, D is TRBD2 (6 bases). CDR1 is SGHDT and CDR2 is YYEEEE in the germline V gene. The V end lost 4 bases, the J end lost 2 bases, and 20 bases lay between the germline ends. This CDR3 comprises 17 residues. CDR3 DNA: TGTGCCAGCAGCCCAGACCCTCCTAGCGAAGTCACAGATACGCAGTATTTT. Its protein product is CASSPDPPSEVTDTQYF.

The chain couples TRBV27 to TRBJ1-5; D is possibly TRBD1 (5 bases). V was trimmed by 1 base and J by 2 bases, leaving 6 bases between them. Germline V gene lookup returns CDR1 MNHEY and CDR2 SMNVEV (reference sequence). The CDR3 extends over 14 amino acids. This CDR3 is CASSLLQGNQPQHF. The CDR3 DNA reads as TGTGCCAGCAGTTTATTACAGGGCAATCAGCCCCAGCATTTT.

The chain is built from TRBV2 and TRBJ1-5, with 10 bases lining up with TRBD1. Germline loops: CDR1 SNHLY, CDR2 FYNNEI. V dropped 5 bases and J dropped 6; count of bases not matched to a gene: 7. The CDR3 contains 15 residues. CDR3 nucleotide sequence: TGTGCCAGCAGTTCCGGGACAGGGGTTGGTCAGCCCCAGCATTTT. As protein: CASSSGTGVGQPQHF.

Concerning this clone: This sample includes further DNA sequences coding for the same CDR3. The J gene is TRBJ2-7, the V gene TRBV29-1; D is perhaps TRBD1 (6 bases). The V end was cut by 5 bases, the J end by 3 bases, with 11 bases between. The germline CDR1 and CDR2 sequences are SQVTM and ANQGSEA. The CDR3 length is 12 residues. The CDR3 is CSVSGTSYEQYF. The CDR3 DNA is TGCAGCGTTTCCGGGACAAGCTACGAGCAGTACTTC.

V gene TRBV9 combines with J gene TRBJ2-3; 8 bases line up with TRBD2. Trimming cost V 2 bases and J 3 bases; bases outside gene matches: 8. CDR3 length: 16 residues. Germline CDR1 SGDLS, CDR2 YYNGEE. The CDR3 DNA is TGTGCCAGCAGCGTTTCGGCGCGGGAGGAAACAGATACGCAGTATTTT. This encodes CASSVSAREETDTQYF.

This chain joins TRBV7-3 and TRBJ1-1; maybe TRBD1 (5 bases). The CDR3 is made up of 15 amino acids. Germline CDR1 is SGHTA and CDR2 is FQGTGA. V lost 2 bases and J lost 1, with 11 bases in between. The CDR3 nucleotides are TGTGCCAGCAGCTTAGGGGGGGGGAAGAACACTGAAGCTTTCTTT. Translating it yields CASSLGGGKNTEAFF.

A few counts support this clone. This chain joins TRBV29-1 and TRBJ2-2, with D tentatively TRBD2 (6 bases). Germline assignment: CDR1 SQVTM and CDR2 ANQGSEA. V dropped 7 bases and J dropped 7 bases, with 10 bases sitting between them. The CDR3 has 11 residues. Here the CDR3 reads CSARGNGELFF. The CDR3 bases are TGCAGCGCCCGGGGGAACGGGGAGCTGTTTTTT.

This clone has just a few counts. This chain links TRBV27 with TRBJ2-1, with 12 bases lining up with TRBD2. Germline CDR1 MNHEY, CDR2 SMNVEV (reference sequence). The V gene end was trimmed by 2 bases and the J gene end by 6 bases; junction bases not matched to a gene: 2. This CDR3 region has 15 residues. The CDR3 nucleotides are TGTGCCAGCAGTTTACTAGCGGGAGGGTCCAATGAGCAGTTCTTC. Amino acids: CASSLLAGGSNEQFF.

The chain uses TRBV6-5 and TRBJ1-6; D might be TRBD1 (6 bases). This CDR3 spans 14 amino acids. CDR1 and CDR2 from the germline V gene are MNHEY and SVGAGI. V was shortened by 4 bases and J by 9 bases, with 13 bases between the two germline ends. The CDR3 loop reads CASSFTGSSSPLHF. For the CDR3, the DNA is TGTGCCAGCAGTTTTACAGGGTCGAGTTCACCCCTCCACTTT.